This T cell receptor (beta chain) is from a study of shared clonotypes between healthy human individuals. This table comes from immunoSEQ multiplex PCR, and its TCRdb copy is limited to in-frame clones, with some not included. The data hold over a million clones, with approximately 98% observed a single time. Germline V gene lookup returns CDR1 SGHRS and CDR2 YFSETQ. The CDR3 is made up of 14 amino acids. V lost 4 bases and J lost 9; bases outside the gene matches: 10. The receptor's source is a man aged 25-40 years in good health. The rearrangement links TRBV5-1 to TRBJ2-1, with 7 positions matching TRBD1. The sample was naive CD4+ T cells sorted from blood. Subset described: CD45RA+ positively selected. The CDR3 coding sequence is TGCGCCAGCAGCCTCGGGACAGCTGGCACTGAGCAGTTCTTC. This gives the protein CASSLGTAGTEQFF.